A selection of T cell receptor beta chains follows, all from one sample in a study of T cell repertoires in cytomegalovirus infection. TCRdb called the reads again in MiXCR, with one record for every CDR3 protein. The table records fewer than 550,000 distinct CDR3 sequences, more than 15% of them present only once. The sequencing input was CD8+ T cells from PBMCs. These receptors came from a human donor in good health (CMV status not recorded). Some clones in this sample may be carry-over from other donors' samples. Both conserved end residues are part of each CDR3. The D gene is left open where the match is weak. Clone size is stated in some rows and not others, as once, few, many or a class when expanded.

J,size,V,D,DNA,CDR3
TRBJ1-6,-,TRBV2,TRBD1,TGTGCCAACGTTGACAGGGGCGATAATTCACCCCTCCACTTT,CANVDRGDNSPLHF
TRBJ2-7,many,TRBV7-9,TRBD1,TGTGCCAGCAGCGGCAAGGGACAGGGGGTTCACGAGCAGTACTTC,CASSGKGQGVHEQYF
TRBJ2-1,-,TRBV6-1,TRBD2,TGTGCCAGCAGTGTAGCGGGGACCTACAATGAGCAGTTCTTC,CASSVAGTYNEQFF
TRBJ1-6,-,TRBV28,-,TGTGCCAGCACCCCCCCAGGGGTTTATAATTCACCCCTCCACTTT,CASTPPGVYNSPLHF
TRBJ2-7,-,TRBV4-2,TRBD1,TGTGCCAGCAGCCAAGATCTGACAGGGGTCGAGCAGTACTTC,CASSQDLTGVEQYF
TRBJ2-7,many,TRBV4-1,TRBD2,TGCGCCAGCAGCCAAGATTCCAGCGGGGTGGCCTACGAGCAGTACTTC,CASSQDSSGVAYEQYF
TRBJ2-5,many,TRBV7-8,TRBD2,TGTGCCAGCAGCCAGCGGGAGGGAAGGAGCGAGACCCAGTACTTC,CASSQREGRSETQYF
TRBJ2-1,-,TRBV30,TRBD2,TGTGCCTGGAGTTTAACTAGCGGGAAGGATGAGCAGTTCTTC,CAWSLTSGKDEQFF
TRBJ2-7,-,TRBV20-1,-,TGCAGTGCTCCCAGGGGGGGGCCAAGCTCCTACGAGCAGTACTTC,CSAPRGGPSSYEQYF
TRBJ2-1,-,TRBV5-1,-,TGCGCCAGCAGCTTGACCCCGAAATATGAGCAGTTCTTC,CASSLTPKYEQFF
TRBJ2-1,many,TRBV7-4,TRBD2,TGTGCCAGCAGCTTCGGACAGGGACTAGCGTTTCAGGAGCAGTTCTTC,CASSFGQGLAFQEQFF
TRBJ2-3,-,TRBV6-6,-,TGTGCCAGCAGCCTACTCCACGGTAGCACAGATACGCAGTATTTT,CASSLLHGSTDTQYF
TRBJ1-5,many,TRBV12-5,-,TGTGCTAGTGGTTCTGGAAATCAGCCCCAGCATTTT,CASGSGNQPQHF
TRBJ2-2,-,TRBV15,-,TGTGCCACCAGCACTCCCACCGGGGAGCTGTTTTTT,CATSTPTGELFF
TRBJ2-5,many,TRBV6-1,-,TGTGCCAGCCGACCGATCCCAAGGGGGGAGACCCAGTACTTC,CASRPIPRGETQYF
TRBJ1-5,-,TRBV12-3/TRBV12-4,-,TGTGCCAGCAGTTGGACAGCCCACTCCAATCAGCCCCAGCATTTT,CASSWTAHSNQPQHF
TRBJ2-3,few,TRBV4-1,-,TGCGCCAGCAGCCAAGCCTGGGGGGCGGGACTAACAGATACGCAGTATTTT,CASSQAWGAGLTDTQYF
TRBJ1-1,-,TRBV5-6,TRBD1,TGTGCCAGCAGCTTGTGGGGTGGTACGGACAGGTCGACTGAAGCTTTCTTT,CASSLWGGTDRSTEAFF
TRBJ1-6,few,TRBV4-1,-,TGCGCCAGCAGCTCAGAATCCGTGAATTCACCCCTCCACTTT,CASSSESVNSPLHF
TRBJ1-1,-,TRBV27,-,TGTGCCAGCAGTTTTTCACAGGGACCGGGCACTGAAGCTTTCTTT,CASSFSQGPGTEAFF
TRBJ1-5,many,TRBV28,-,TGTGCCAGCAGTTTCGGCAGGGTCTACTATAGCAATCAGCCCCAGCATTTT,CASSFGRVYYSNQPQHF
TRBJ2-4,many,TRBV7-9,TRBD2,TGTGCCAGCAGCACTAGCGGAGCCAAGAACATTCAGTACTTC,CASSTSGAKNIQYF
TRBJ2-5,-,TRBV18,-,TGTGCCAGCTCACCACCTTATGACCCCCCTAAGGAGACCCAGTACTTC,CASSPPYDPPKETQYF
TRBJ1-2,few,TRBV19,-,TGTGCCAGTAGTATAGATCTCACAGACTATGGCTACACCTTC,CASSIDLTDYGYTF
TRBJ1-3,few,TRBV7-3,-,TGTGCCAGCAGCTTAGTGATGGGGACGGATGGAAACACCATATATTTT,CASSLVMGTDGNTIYF
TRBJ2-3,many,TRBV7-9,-,TGTGCCAGCAGCTTAGTAGGTCTTCAGGATACGCAGTATTTT,CASSLVGLQDTQYF
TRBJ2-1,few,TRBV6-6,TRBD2,TGTGCCAGCAGTTTGAGGGTGCCCTACACTAGCGGGGTGAGCTCCTACAATGAGCAGTTCTTC,CASSLRVPYTSGVSSYNEQFF
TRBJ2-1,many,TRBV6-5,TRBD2,TGTGCCAGCAGTCGAAGGACTAGCGGGATTTACAATGAGCAGTTCTTC,CASSRRTSGIYNEQFF
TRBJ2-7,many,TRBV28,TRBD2,TGTGCCAGCAGTACCCCTAGCGGGCGGGGCTCCTACGAGCAGTACTTC,CASSTPSGRGSYEQYF